This TCR beta chain is drawn from a study of identical twins. General study findings and limits: Cross-sectional statistical analysis was relied on for the conclusions, without the same donors being followed. The study found weaker excess twin sharing in beta out-of-frame sequences.

The authors used template switching to add a universal primer site and gave cDNA unique molecular identifiers. TCRdb called the 5' RACE reads again in MiXCR, with one record for every CDR3 protein. The sample shows 450,000 to 650,000 distinct CDR3 sequences, nearly 10% of them seen only once. Comments on this clonotype: The antigen remains undetermined.

The sample was also linked to a second study, of yellow fever vaccine responses in identical twins.

Source material: PBMCs. This TCR was sampled from a woman younger than 35 in good health.

CDR3 DNA: TGTGCCAGCTCACCAAAAGACAGGGGACGCGGGAACACTGAAGCTTTCTTT. Translating it yields CASSPKDRGRGNTEAFF. V gene TRBV18 combines with J gene TRBJ1-1; TRBD1 aligns across 8 bases. J gave up 1 base and V 2 bases, and 9 bases lay outside the gene matches. The CDR3 is made up of 17 amino acids. In germline, CDR1 is KGHSH, CDR2 LQKENI. The entire variable domain, with the rest obtained from reference TRBV18 and TRBJ1-1, is as follows: NAGVMQNPRHLVRRRGQEARLRCSPMKGHSHVYWYRQLPEEGLKFMVYLQKENIIDESGMPKERFSAEFPKEGPSILRIQQVVRGDSAAYFCASSPKDRGRGNTEAFFGQGTRLTVV.